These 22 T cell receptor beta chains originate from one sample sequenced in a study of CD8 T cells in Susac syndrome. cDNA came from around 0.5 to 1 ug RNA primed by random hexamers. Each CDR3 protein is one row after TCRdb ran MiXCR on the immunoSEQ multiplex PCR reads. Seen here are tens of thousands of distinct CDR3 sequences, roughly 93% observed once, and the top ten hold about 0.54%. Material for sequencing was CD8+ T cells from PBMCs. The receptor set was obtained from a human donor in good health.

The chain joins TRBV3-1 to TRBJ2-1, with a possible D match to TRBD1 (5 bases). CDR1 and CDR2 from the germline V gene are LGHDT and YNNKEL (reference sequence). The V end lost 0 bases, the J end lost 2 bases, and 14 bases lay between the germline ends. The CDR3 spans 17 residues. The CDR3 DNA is TGTGCCAGCAGCCAAGAGGCAGGCAGGGTCGCCTACAATGAGCAGTTCTTC. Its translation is CASSQEAGRVAYNEQFF.

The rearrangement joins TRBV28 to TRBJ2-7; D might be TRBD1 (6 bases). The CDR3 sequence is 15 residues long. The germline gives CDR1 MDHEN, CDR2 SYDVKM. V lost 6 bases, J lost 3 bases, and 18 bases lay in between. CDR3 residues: CASRETGTSDYEQYF. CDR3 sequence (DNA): TGTGCCAGCAGAGAAACCGGGACAAGTGACTACGAGCAGTACTTC. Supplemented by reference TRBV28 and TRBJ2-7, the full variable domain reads DVKVTQSSRYLVKRTGEKVFLECVQDMDHENMFWYRQDPGLGLRLIYFSYDVKMKEKGDIPEGYSVSREKKERFSLILESASTNQTSMYLCASRETGTSDYEQYFGPGTRLTVT.

The DNA for the CDR3 is TGTGCCACCAGTGATACAGGGGTCGGGAGTTATGGCTACACCTTC. This sequence encodes CATSDTGVGSYGYTF. This rearrangement joins TRBV24-1 to TRBJ1-2; 7 bases fit TRBD1. Looked up from germline, CDR1 is KGHDR and CDR2 is SFDVKD. V shed 3 bases, J shed 5 bases, and the junction held 8 bases outside the gene matches. CDR3 length: 15 residues.

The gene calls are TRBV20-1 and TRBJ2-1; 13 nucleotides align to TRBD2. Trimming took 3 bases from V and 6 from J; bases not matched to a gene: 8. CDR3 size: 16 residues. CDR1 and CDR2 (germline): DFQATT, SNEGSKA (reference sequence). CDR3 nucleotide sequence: TGCAGTGCTAGTGAGGTGGGACTAGCGGGGATCAATGAGCAGTTCTTC. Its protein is CSASEVGLAGINEQFF.

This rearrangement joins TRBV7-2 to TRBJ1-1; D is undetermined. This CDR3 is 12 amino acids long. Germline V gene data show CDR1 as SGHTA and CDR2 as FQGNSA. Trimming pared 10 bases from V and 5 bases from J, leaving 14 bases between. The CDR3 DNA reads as TGTGCCACCACTTGGACGGGGACTGAAGCTTTCTTT. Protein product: CATTWTGTEAFF.

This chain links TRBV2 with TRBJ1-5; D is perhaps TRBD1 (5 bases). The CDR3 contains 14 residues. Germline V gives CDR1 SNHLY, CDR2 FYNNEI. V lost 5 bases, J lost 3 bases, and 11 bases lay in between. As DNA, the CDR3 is TGTGCCAGCAGTACGACAGAGATCAATCAGCCCCAGCATTTT. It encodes CASSTTEINQPQHF.

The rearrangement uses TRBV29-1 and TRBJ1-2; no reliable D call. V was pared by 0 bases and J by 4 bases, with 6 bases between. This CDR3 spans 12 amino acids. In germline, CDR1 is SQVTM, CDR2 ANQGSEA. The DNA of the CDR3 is TGCAGCGTTGAAGATCTGATCTATGGCTACACCTTC. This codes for CSVEDLIYGYTF.

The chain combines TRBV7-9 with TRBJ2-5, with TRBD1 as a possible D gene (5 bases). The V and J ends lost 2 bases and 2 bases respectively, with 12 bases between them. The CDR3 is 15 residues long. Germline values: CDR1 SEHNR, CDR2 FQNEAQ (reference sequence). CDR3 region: CASSLRSGRQETQYF. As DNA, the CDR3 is TGTGCCAGCAGCTTACGATCAGGGCGGCAAGAGACCCAGTACTTC.

CDR3 sequence (DNA): TGTGCCTGGAGTGTTTCCACCGCTGGCTACACCTTC. Its protein product is CAWSVSTAGYTF. The chain is built from TRBV30 and TRBJ1-2; no clear D. This CDR3 has 12 residues. Germline assignment: CDR1 GTSNPN and CDR2 SVGIG (reference sequence). The ends were cut back, 0 bases at V and 7 bases at J, with 9 bases in the middle.

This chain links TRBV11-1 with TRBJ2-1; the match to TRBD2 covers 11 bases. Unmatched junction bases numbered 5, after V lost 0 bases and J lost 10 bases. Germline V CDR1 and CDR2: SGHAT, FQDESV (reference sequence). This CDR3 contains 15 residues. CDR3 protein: CASSLARGLAAEQFF. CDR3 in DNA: TGTGCCAGCAGCTTAGCGAGGGGACTAGCGGCAGAGCAGTTCTTC.

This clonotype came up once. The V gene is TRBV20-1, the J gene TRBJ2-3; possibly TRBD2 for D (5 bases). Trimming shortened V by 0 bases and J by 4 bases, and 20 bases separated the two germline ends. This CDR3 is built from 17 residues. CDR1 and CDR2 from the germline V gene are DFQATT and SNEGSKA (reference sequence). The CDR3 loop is CSARDHRPPPGADTQYF. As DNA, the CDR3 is TGCAGTGCTAGAGACCACCGGCCCCCCCCCGGGGCAGATACGCAGTATTTT.

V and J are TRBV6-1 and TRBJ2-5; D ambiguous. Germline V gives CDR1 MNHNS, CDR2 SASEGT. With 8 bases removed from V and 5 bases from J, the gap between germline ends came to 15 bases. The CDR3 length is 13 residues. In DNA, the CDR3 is TGTGCCAGCCTTCATCCACTATTTGAGACCCAGTACTTC. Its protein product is CASLHPLFETQYF.

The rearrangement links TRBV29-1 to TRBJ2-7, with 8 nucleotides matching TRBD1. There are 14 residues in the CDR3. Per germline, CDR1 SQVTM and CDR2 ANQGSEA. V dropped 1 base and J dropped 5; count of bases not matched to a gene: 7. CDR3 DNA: TGCAGCGTTGAAGGCAGGACAGGGCTTGACGAGCAGTACTTC. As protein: CSVEGRTGLDEQYF.

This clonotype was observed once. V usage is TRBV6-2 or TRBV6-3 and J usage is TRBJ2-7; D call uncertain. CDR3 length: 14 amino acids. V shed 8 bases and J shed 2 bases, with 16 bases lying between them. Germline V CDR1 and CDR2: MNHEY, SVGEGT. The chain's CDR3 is CASGYLGPTYEQYF. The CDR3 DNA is TGTGCCAGCGGATACCTTGGCCCCACCTACGAGCAGTACTTC.

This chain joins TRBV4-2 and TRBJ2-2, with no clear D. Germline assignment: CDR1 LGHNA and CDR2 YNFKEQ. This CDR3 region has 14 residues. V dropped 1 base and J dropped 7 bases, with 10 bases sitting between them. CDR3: CASSQVGTDGELFF. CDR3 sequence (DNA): TGTGCCAGCAGCCAAGTCGGAACTGACGGGGAGCTGTTTTTT.

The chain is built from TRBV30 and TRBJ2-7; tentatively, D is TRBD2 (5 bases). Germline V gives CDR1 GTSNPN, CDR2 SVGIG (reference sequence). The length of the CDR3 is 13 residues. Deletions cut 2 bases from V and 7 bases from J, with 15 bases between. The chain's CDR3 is CAWSSPGSKEQYF. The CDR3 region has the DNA TGTGCCTGGAGTTCACCGGGGTCTAAGGAGCAGTACTTC. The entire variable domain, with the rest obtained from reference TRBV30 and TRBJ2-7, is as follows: SQTIHQWPATLVQPVGSPLSLECTVEGTSNPNLYWYRQAAGRGLQLLFYSVGIGQISSEVPQNLSASRPQDRQFILSSKKLLLSDSGFYLCAWSSPGSKEQYFGPGTRLTVT.

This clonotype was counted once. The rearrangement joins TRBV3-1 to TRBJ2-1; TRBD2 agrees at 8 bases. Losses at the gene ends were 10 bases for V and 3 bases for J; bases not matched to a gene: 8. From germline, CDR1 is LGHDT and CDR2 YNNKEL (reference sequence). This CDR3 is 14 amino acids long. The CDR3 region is CATQPSGRYNEQFF. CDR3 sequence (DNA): TGTGCCACGCAACCTAGCGGGCGCTACAATGAGCAGTTCTTC.

Here the CDR3 reads CASSQDRGHDGYTF. CDR3 bases: TGCGCCAGCAGCCAAGATCGGGGCCACGATGGCTACACCTTC. The chain recombines TRBV4-1 with TRBJ1-2; perhaps TRBD1 as D (5 bases). CDR1 is MGHRA and CDR2 is YSYEKL in the germline V gene. The CDR3 covers 14 residues. V was clipped by 0 bases and J by 6 bases, with 11 bases between them.

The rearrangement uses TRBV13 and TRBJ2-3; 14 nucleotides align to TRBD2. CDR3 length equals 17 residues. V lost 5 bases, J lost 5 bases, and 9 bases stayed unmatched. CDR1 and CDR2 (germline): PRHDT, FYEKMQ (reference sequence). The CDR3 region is CASSTRLAGGLRDTQYF. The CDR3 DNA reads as TGTGCCAGCAGCACCCGACTAGCGGGAGGGCTTCGAGATACGCAGTATTTT.

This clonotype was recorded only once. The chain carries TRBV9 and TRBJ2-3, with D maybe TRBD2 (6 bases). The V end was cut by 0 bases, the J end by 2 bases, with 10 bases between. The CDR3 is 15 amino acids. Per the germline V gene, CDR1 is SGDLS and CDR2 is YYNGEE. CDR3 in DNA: TGTGCCAGCAGCGTAGACGGGAGCCCCACAGATACGCAGTATTTT. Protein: CASSVDGSPTDTQYF.

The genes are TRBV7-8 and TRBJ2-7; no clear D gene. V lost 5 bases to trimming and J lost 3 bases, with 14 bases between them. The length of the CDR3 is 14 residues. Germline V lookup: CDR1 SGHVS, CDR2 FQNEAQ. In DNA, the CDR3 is TGTGCCAGCAGCCCAGCCGGAGAGTACTACGAGCAGTACTTC. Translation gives CASSPAGEYYEQYF.

CDR3 bases: TGTGCCAGCATTGGCCTAGACCCCGACTCTGGGGCCAACGTCCTGACTTTC. Its protein is CASIGLDPDSGANVLTF. This chain uses TRBV6-1 with TRBJ2-6; D is unresolved. V was pared by 7 bases and J by 0 bases, with 16 bases between. The CDR3 has 17 amino acids. From germline, CDR1 is MNHNS and CDR2 SASEGT.